This T cell receptor beta chain was identified during a study of blood T cell repertoires in COVID-19. As for the study in general: Samples of COVID-19 (acute and convalescent) were obtained from the United States, Italy and Spain. The cDNA or gDNA used as material had been derived from T cells, B-cell-depleted T cells, or PBMCs.

Per the original methods: From reference gene primer amplification, estimates of nucleated cell counts were derived. The method was immunoSEQ multiplex PCR; TCRdb's version includes in-frame clones alone and lacks a portion of them. V and J calls and clone size are as listed in that table; D and trimming were resolved from the DNA. The sample lists under 200,000 clones, roughly 88% seen once, with roughly 9% in the top ten. This clone was found once. The junction had 2 bases not matched to a gene; V was cut back by 8 bases and J by 4 bases. The germline V gene has CDR1 LNHDA and CDR2 SQIVND (reference sequence). The CDR3 has 12 amino acids.

This chain connects TRBV19 to TRBJ2-3; TRBD2 matches 8 bases. This TCR came from a woman of 80 years or more with active or convalescent COVID-19. The sequenced material came from peripheral blood. Here the CDR3 DNA reads TGTGCCAGTCGGACTAGCCCAGATACGCAGTATTTT. Amino acid sequence: CASRTSPDTQYF.